Many counts were recorded for the clone carrying this T cell receptor beta chain. Its antigen is undetermined. The sample belongs to a study of identical twins. General study points: It was cross-sectional statistical analysis, not following the same donors, that the conclusions relied on. Because invariant MAIT and iNKT cells could be present, zero-insertion analyses could be partly confounded. Carriage of fewer insertions was seen in abundant cord blood beta clonotypes, whereas memory repertoires showed none.

Each CDR3 protein is one row after TCRdb ran MiXCR on the 5' RACE reads. The top ten hold roughly 7% of the sample, which has about 330,000 distinct CDR3 sequences, more than 9% seen once. CDR3 size: 17 residues. Germline lookup yields CDR1 SGHDT and CDR2 YYEEEE. V lost 4 bases to trimming and J lost 1 base; unmatched junction nucleotides: 11. Healthy Caucasians supplied all donations. These same records also appear under a second study, on yellow fever vaccine responses in identical twins.

This chain joins TRBV5-6 and TRBJ1-5; TRBD1 agrees at 7 bases. What was sequenced was CD8+ T cells sorted from blood. The TCR comes from a woman under 30 in good health. CDR3: CASSAGQDRRSNQPQHF. The CDR3 DNA reads as TGTGCCAGCAGCGCTGGACAGGACCGAAGGAGCAATCAGCCCCAGCATTTT.